Presented here are 2 T cell receptor beta chains from one specimen sequenced in a study of cytomegalovirus exposure and HLA in healthy donors (dated by TCRdb to about 2017). The library was generated by the immunoSEQ multiplex PCR assay. The multiplex PCR relied on a mix of 60 forward primers for TCR Vbeta segments and 13 reverse primers for TCR Jbeta segments. The table comes from immuneACCESS by way of TCRdb, which keeps in-frame sequences with V and J called. Part of the clones is missing from these tables; in studies checked, under half for an unresolved V gene and the rest for unknown reasons. The table for this sample lists under 200,000 clones; approximately 84% of them were counted only once. The ten most abundant clones make up around 6.5% of the sample. Sequenced: PBMCs. The origin of the receptors is a male donor in good health and CMV-seropositive.

The chain links TRBV5-4 to TRBJ2-7, with TRBD2 matching over 9 bases. V lost 4 bases and J lost 6; bases outside the gene matches: 8. Germline CDR1 SGHNT, CDR2 YYREEE (reference sequence). The CDR3 length is 14 residues. Written as DNA, the CDR3 is TGTGCCAGCAGCAAGGGACTAGCCGTCTCCGAGCAGTACTTC. It yields the protein CASSKGLAVSEQYF. Filled out from reference TRBV5-4 and TRBJ2-7, the complete variable domain reads ETGVTQSPTHLIKTRGQQVTLRCSSQSGHNTVSWYQQALGQGPQFIFQYYREEENGRGNFPPRFSGLQFPNYSSELNVNALELDDSALYLCASSKGLAVSEQYFGPGTRLTVT.

CDR3 sequence reads: CASSHPGPAGETTMETDTQYF. In DNA, the CDR3 is TGCGCCAGCAGCCACCCTGGGCCAGCGGGAGAAACCACCATGGAGACAGATACGCAGTATTTT. The chain is built from TRBV4-1 and TRBJ2-3; 8 nucleotides line up with TRBD2. This CDR3 is 21 amino acids long. Germline lookup yields CDR1 MGHRA and CDR2 YSYEKL. J lost 3 bases, V lost 3 bases, and 23 bases had no gene match.